The T cell receptor beta chain described here comes from a study of CD8+ T cells in alopecia areata. Across the study: Affected scalp percentage set treated patients' severity scores.

About this clone itself: Its antigen is still unknown.

As to treatment: oral pan-JAK inhibitor, 5-10 mg twice daily. RNA, once extracted, was reverse transcribed into cDNA for use as the sequencing template. Clones were read by immunoSEQ multiplex PCR, and TCRdb kept only the in-frame ones, dropping some. The sample lists more than 150,000 clones, roughly three fifths seen once, with 3% to 3.5% in the top ten. Germline V gene data show CDR1 as SGDLS and CDR2 as YYNGEE. The CDR3 spans 16 residues. The junction had 7 bases not matched to a gene; V was cut back by 4 bases and J by 1 base. The study, taken as a whole, reports: Against the mouse data, patients shared TCRs less clearly, possibly for HLA reasons.

The V call is TRBV9, the J call TRBJ2-1; TRBD1 aligns across 8 bases. Material: CD4+ T cells sorted from blood, obtained at week 4, from a patient treated with tofacitinib. This TCR derives from a human donor with alopecia areata. CDR3 sequence reads: CASSNRTGRSYNEQFF. In DNA, the CDR3 is TGTGCCAGCAGCAACCGGACAGGGCGGTCCTACAATGAGCAGTTCTTC.